Listed below are T cell receptor beta chains from one sample, sequenced in a study of blood T cell repertoires in COVID-19. The method was immunoSEQ multiplex PCR; TCRdb's version includes in-frame clones alone and lacks a portion of them. The sample carries about 180,000 clones, about 90% recorded once. Sequenced input: PBMCs or T cells enriched from blood (not recorded which). These receptors were obtained from a woman between 50 and 59 years old who had recovered from COVID-19. The CDR3 runs from the conserved cysteine through the conserved F or W. D genes are given only for firm matches. Where a row states a size, it is once, few, many or the class of an expanded clone; other rows omit it.

V gene,J gene,D gene,clone size,CDR3 protein,CDR3 DNA
TRBV5-6,TRBJ1-1,TRBD1,-,CASSLEGQGGRTEAFF,TGTGCCAGCAGCTTGGAGGGACAGGGCGGACGGACTGAAGCTTTCTTT
TRBV7-2,TRBJ1-2,-,few,CASSLDPTGTKGYTF,TGTGCCAGCAGCTTAGATCCAACCGGGACAAAGGGCTACACCTTC
TRBV2,TRBJ1-5,-,-,CASSAGSSNQPQHF,TGTGCCAGCAGTGCGGGGAGTAGCAATCAGCCCCAGCATTTT
TRBV30,TRBJ2-7,-,-,CAWSPDSPYEQYF,TGTGCCTGGAGTCCGGACAGTCCCTACGAGCAGTACTTC
TRBV7-9,TRBJ1-1,-,-,CASSLGELGAFF,TGTGCCAGCAGCCTAGGGGAGTTAGGTGCTTTCTTT
TRBV15,TRBJ1-3,TRBD1,-,CATSRGDRGQDTIYF,TGTGCCACCAGCAGAGGGGACAGGGGGCAGGACACCATATATTTT
TRBV2,TRBJ1-5,TRBD1,-,CASSGDSPRAKGQPQHF,TGTGCCAGCAGTGGGGACAGCCCACGGGCGAAGGGTCAGCCCCAGCATTTT
TRBV11-2,TRBJ2-7,TRBD2,-,CASSGLAGPYEQYF,TGTGCCAGCAGCGGACTAGCGGGGCCCTACGAGCAGTACTTC
TRBV2,TRBJ2-2,-,-,CASTLVGVANTGELFF,TGTGCCAGCACATTAGTTGGAGTCGCGAACACCGGGGAGCTGTTTTTT
TRBV5-1,TRBJ2-1,-,-,CASSPYPARRVNEQFF,TGCGCCAGCAGCCCATACCCCGCCCGCAGGGTAAATGAGCAGTTCTTC
TRBV9,TRBJ1-5,TRBD1,-,CASSSGTVGNQPQHF,TGTGCCAGCAGCTCCGGGACAGTCGGCAATCAGCCCCAGCATTTT
TRBV27,TRBJ1-2,-,-,CASSHIIGTLPQNYGYTF,TGTGCCAGCAGTCATATCATCGGGACTCTACCCCAGAACTATGGCTACACCTTC
TRBV5-5,TRBJ2-3,-,-,CASSAGSMRVGTDTQYF,TGTGCCAGCAGCGCCGGAAGTATGCGGGTTGGCACAGATACGCAGTATTTT
TRBV4-1,TRBJ2-5,-,-,CASSMTLLETQYF,TGCGCCAGCAGCATGACATTGTTAGAGACCCAGTACTTC
TRBV5-1,TRBJ2-7,TRBD1,-,CASSPHGDSVYEQYF,TGCGCCAGCAGCCCCCACGGGGACAGTGTCTACGAGCAGTACTTC
TRBV6-1,TRBJ2-3,-,-,CASSEHGNLADTQYF,TGTGCCAGCAGTGAACACGGGAATTTGGCAGATACGCAGTATTTT
TRBV19,TRBJ2-5,TRBD2,-,CASSKGTSGSETQYF,TGTGCCAGTAGTAAAGGGACTAGCGGGAGTGAGACCCAGTACTTC
TRBV6-5,TRBJ2-5,TRBD1,-,CASRRTGQETQYF,TGTGCCAGCAGACGGACAGGGCAAGAGACCCAGTACTTC
TRBV3-1/TRBV3-2,TRBJ1-6,TRBD1,-,CASSQGTGVHF,TGTGCCAGCAGCCAAGGGACAGGAGTCCACTTT
TRBV5-4,TRBJ1-3,-,few,CASSLTGTGNTIYF,TGTGCCAGCAGCTTGACAGGGACTGGAAACACCATATATTTT
TRBV6-5,TRBJ1-1,-,-,CASRAGSEIAEAFF,TGTGCCAGCAGGGCAGGTTCCGAAATCGCTGAAGCTTTCTTT
TRBV4-3,TRBJ1-2,-,-,CASSQDARGADLYGYTF,TGCGCCAGCAGCCAAGACGCCAGGGGCGCCGACTTATATGGCTACACCTTC
TRBV3-1/TRBV3-2,TRBJ2-3,-,-,CASSQGGGTQYF,TGTGCCAGCAGCCAAGGAGGGGGTACGCAGTATTTT
TRBV6-5,TRBJ1-3,-,-,CASSSWAGSGNTIYF,TGTGCCAGCAGTTCTTGGGCAGGCTCTGGAAACACCATATATTTT
TRBV12-2,TRBJ2-4,-,once,CASRSGQLAKNIQYF,TGTGCAAGTCGCTCAGGACAGCTAGCCAAAAACATTCAGTACTTC
TRBV5-1,TRBJ2-1,TRBD2,-,CASSSGRLAGPSHNEQFF,TGCGCCAGCAGCTCGGGCCGTCTAGCGGGACCCTCCCACAATGAGCAGTTCTTC
TRBV28,TRBJ1-1,TRBD1,once,CASNHRGGMNTEAFF,TGTGCCAGCAACCACAGGGGCGGGATGAACACTGAAGCTTTCTTT
TRBV2,TRBJ2-1,-,-,CASSPRTTYNEQFF,TGTGCCAGCTCCCCAAGGACTACTTACAATGAGCAGTTCTTC
TRBV6-2/TRBV6-3,TRBJ1-1,-,-,CASSYLVGTEAFF,TGTGCCAGCAGTTACTTAGTTGGTACTGAAGCTTTCTTT
TRBV21-1,TRBJ1-3,-,-,CASSKVSGGQVSTGNTIYF,TGTGCCAGCAGCAAAGTTTCAGGAGGACAGGTTTCGACTGGAAACACCATATATTTT
TRBV4-1,TRBJ1-1,-,-,CASSQDRNTEAFF,TGCGCCAGCAGCCAAGATAGGAACACTGAAGCTTTCTTT
TRBV4-3,TRBJ2-1,TRBD1,-,CASSQRYTGTGGTSSSYNEQFF,TGCGCCAGCAGCCAACGCTATACCGGGACAGGGGGGACTAGTTCCTCCTACAATGAGCAGTTCTTC
TRBV25-1,TRBJ2-1,-,few,CASSTTGTYNEQFF,TGTGCCAGCAGTACCACAGGGACCTACAATGAGCAGTTCTTC
TRBV28,TRBJ2-6,-,-,CASTTFGGFLSGANVLTF,TGTGCCAGCACCACCTTTGGAGGGTTCCTCTCTGGGGCCAACGTCCTGACTTTC
TRBV7-9,TRBJ2-7,-,-,CASSLKSGVNYEQYF,TGTGCCAGCAGCTTAAAATCAGGCGTTAACTACGAGCAGTACTTC
TRBV29-1,TRBJ1-1,-,-,CSVGRGGRNTEAFF,TGCAGCGTCGGCCGGGGGGGGCGGAACACTGAAGCTTTCTTT
TRBV15,TRBJ2-5,-,few,CATSRGGAGRPETQYF,TGTGCCACCAGCAGAGGAGGGGCAGGGAGGCCGGAGACCCAGTACTTC
TRBV2,TRBJ1-2,-,-,CASSAGARTGGYTF,TGTGCCAGCAGTGCTGGGGCCCGCACAGGAGGCTACACCTTC
TRBV2,TRBJ2-7,-,-,CASSEVATRGEQYF,TGTGCCAGCAGTGAGGTGGCGACCAGGGGCGAGCAGTACTTC
TRBV24-1,TRBJ2-1,-,-,CATSDLDGSDYNEQFF,TGTGCCACCAGTGATTTGGACGGGAGCGATTACAATGAGCAGTTCTTC
TRBV7-3,TRBJ2-1,TRBD2,-,CASSLSGSSYNEQFF,TGTGCCAGCAGCTTAAGCGGGAGCTCCTACAATGAGCAGTTCTTC
TRBV24-1,TRBJ2-2,-,-,CATKSQGNTGELFF,TGTGCCACCAAATCGCAGGGGAACACCGGGGAGCTGTTTTTT
TRBV28,TRBJ2-1,TRBD2,-,CASSEPTSLFF,TGTGCCAGCAGTGAGCCGACTAGCCTGTTCTTC
TRBV28,TRBJ1-2,-,few,CASLGALGYGYTF,TGTGCCAGCCTAGGAGCGTTGGGCTATGGCTACACCTTC
TRBV6-5,TRBJ2-1,TRBD2,-,CAAGRREVQYNEQFF,TGTGCCGCGGGACGGCGGGAGGTCCAGTACAATGAGCAGTTCTTC
TRBV20-1,TRBJ2-7,TRBD2,-,CSASGGLAGTLGEQYF,TGCAGTGCTAGTGGGGGACTAGCGGGAACCCTTGGGGAGCAGTACTTC
TRBV19,TRBJ2-1,TRBD2,-,CASSMREGYNEQFF,TGTGCCAGTAGTATGCGGGAGGGCTACAATGAGCAGTTCTTC
TRBV7-2,TRBJ2-1,TRBD2,-,CASSLVPGLAPSSYNEQFF,TGTGCCAGCAGCTTAGTCCCGGGACTAGCGCCCAGCTCCTACAATGAGCAGTTCTTC
TRBV2,TRBJ2-2,TRBD1,-,CASRDFDRGGELFF,TGTGCCAGCAGGGACTTCGACAGGGGAGGGGAGCTGTTTTTT
TRBV29-1,TRBJ1-1,-,-,CSASERYMNTEAFF,TGCAGCGCTTCAGAGCGCTACATGAACACTGAAGCTTTCTTT
TRBV28,TRBJ1-5,-,-,CASNTHQGGGQPQHF,TGTGCCAGCAATACACATCAGGGAGGGGGTCAGCCCCAGCATTTT
TRBV18,TRBJ1-6,TRBD1,-,CASSPPGQGGSPLHF,TGTGCCAGCTCACCACCCGGACAGGGCGGTTCACCCCTCCACTTT
TRBV29-1,TRBJ1-1,-,few,CSVEDRERVSAEAFF,TGCAGCGTTGAAGATCGGGAGAGGGTTAGCGCTGAAGCTTTCTTT
TRBV12-3/TRBV12-4,TRBJ1-5,-,-,CASSRGNQPQHF,TGTGCCAGCAGTCGCGGCAATCAGCCCCAGCATTTT
TRBV29-1,TRBJ1-2,TRBD1,once,CSVWGQGGYTF,TGCAGCGTTTGGGGACAGGGCGGGTACACCTTC